The 30 T cell receptor beta chains below were found in one sample sequenced in a study of identifying expanded T cells in peripheral blood. TCRdb keeps only in-frame clones here, not all; method: immunoSEQ multiplex PCR. Of approximately 100,000 clones in the sample, approximately 88% were seen once. The sample taken for sequencing was blood. Receptor source: a person aged 18 to 69 in good health.

This clone appeared once. The chain combines TRBV7-9 with TRBJ1-1; perhaps TRBD1 as D (5 bases). Trimming took 3 bases from V and 3 from J, leaving 17 bases between them. CDR3 size: 16 residues. Per the germline V gene, CDR1 is SEHNR and CDR2 is FQNEAQ (reference sequence). The chain's CDR3 is CASSLEGLGFDTEAFF. DNA for the CDR3: TGTGCCAGCAGCTTGGAGGGGCTGGGGTTTGACACTGAAGCTTTCTTT.

The chain is built from TRBV11-2 and TRBJ1-2, with D unclear. Germline V gives CDR1 SGHAT, CDR2 FQNNGV. Trimming took 3 bases from V and 3 from J, leaving 11 bases between them. The CDR3 contains 14 residues. The DNA of the CDR3 is TGTGCCAGCAGCTTCGGCGGCAGCCACTATGGCTACACCTTC. Residues: CASSFGGSHYGYTF.

The chain is built from TRBV27 and TRBJ2-1, with no clear D. The V gene's germline CDR1 is MNHEY and CDR2 SMNVEV (reference sequence). V lost 2 bases to trimming and J lost 9 bases, with 11 bases between them. This CDR3 region has 13 residues. CDR3 bases: TGTGCCAGCAGTTTAACGGAAAGTAGTGAGCAGTTCTTC. Translated: CASSLTESSEQFF.

CDR3 residues: CASSSTGTSLYGYTF. CDR3 nucleotides: TGTGCCAGCAGTTCCACCGGGACAAGCTTATATGGCTACACCTTC. This chain uses TRBV27 with TRBJ1-2; D is possibly TRBD1 (6 bases). The CDR3 is 15 residues long. The V and J ends lost 4 bases and 5 bases respectively, with 17 bases between them. Looked up from germline, CDR1 is MNHEY and CDR2 is SMNVEV (reference sequence).

The V call is TRBV30, the J call TRBJ1-3; D remains ambiguous. Germline loops: CDR1 GTSNPN, CDR2 SVGIG (reference sequence). The CDR3 consists of 14 residues. V was pared by 4 bases and J by 2 bases, with 12 bases between. CDR3 coding DNA: TGTGCCTGGACCACATGGGAAGCTGGAAACACCATATATTTT. Translation: CAWTTWEAGNTIYF.

The chain employs TRBV6-5 and TRBJ2-5; possible D gene TRBD1, 5 bases. The CDR3 loop spans 14 amino acids. The germline V gene encodes CDR1 MNHEY and CDR2 SVGAGI. V lost 5 bases to trimming and J lost 5 bases, with 15 bases between them. The CDR3 protein is CASSQVARQETQYF. Here the CDR3 DNA reads TGTGCCAGCAGTCAAGTGGCCAGACAGGAGACCCAGTACTTC.

The chain has TRBV27 and TRBJ2-5; TRBD2 aligns across 8 bases. Germline-derived CDR1 and CDR2 are MNHEY and SMNVEV (reference sequence). This CDR3 is built from 15 residues. Trimming removed 5 bases from V and 2 bases from J; junction bases left unmatched: 7. CDR3 nucleotides: TGTGCCAGCAGTCCATGGACTAGCAGGCAAGAGACCCAGTACTTC. Its translation: CASSPWTSRQETQYF.

The chain is built from TRBV5-4 and TRBJ2-2; D remains ambiguous. The CDR3 contains 15 residues. V lost 1 base, J lost 2 bases, and 9 bases lay in between. Germline V CDR1 and CDR2: SGHNT, YYREEE (reference sequence). CDR3: CASSLSWVNTGELFF. The CDR3 DNA sequence: TGTGCCAGCAGCTTGTCCTGGGTTAACACCGGGGAGCTGTTTTTT.

The chain is built from TRBV7-3 and TRBJ2-1, with 12 bases matching TRBD2. Germline V lookup: CDR1 SGHTA, CDR2 FQGTGA. V lost 0 bases, J lost 4 bases, and 13 bases stayed unmatched. This CDR3 comprises 20 residues. For the CDR3, the DNA is TGTGCCAGCAGCTTAACGGCTAGCGGGGGGGCACCCTCCCCTTACAATGAGCAGTTCTTC. It specifies CASSLTASGGAPSPYNEQFF.

The chain employs TRBV19 and TRBJ1-1; D remains ambiguous. Germline lookup yields CDR1 LNHDA and CDR2 SQIVND (reference sequence). V was pared by 8 bases and J by 2 bases, with 15 bases between. CDR3 size: 14 residues. CDR3 sequence: CASRRLELNTEAFF. CDR3 bases: TGTGCCAGTCGCAGACTGGAGCTTAACACTGAAGCTTTCTTT.

This clone was observed a single time. The CDR3 DNA sequence: TGTGCCAGCACCTGGGGGGGATCGTCAGGCGGCACAGATACGCAGTATTTT. This sequence encodes CASTWGGSSGGTDTQYF. The chain carries TRBV5-4 and TRBJ2-3; TRBD2 matches 7 bases. CDR3 length equals 17 residues. Trimming at V came to 6 bases and at J to 1 base, leaving 14 bases not matched to a gene. The germline V gene has CDR1 SGHNT and CDR2 YYREEE (reference sequence).

This clone occurred a few times. The V call is TRBV9, the J call TRBJ1-1; D ambiguous. The germline V and J ends were trimmed by 2 bases and 5 bases, with 7 bases remaining between them. CDR3 length: 12 amino acids. In germline, CDR1 is SGDLS, CDR2 YYNGEE. CDR3 in amino acids: CASSVRGTEAFF. The CDR3, as DNA: TGTGCCAGCAGCGTGAGAGGAACTGAAGCTTTCTTT.

The chain has TRBV5-4 and TRBJ2-3; 12 nucleotides line up with TRBD2. Per the germline V gene, CDR1 is SGHNT and CDR2 is YYREEE (reference sequence). V trimming: 4 bases; J trimming: 4 bases; junction bases outside the gene matches: 4. This CDR3 is built from 15 residues. As DNA, the CDR3 is TGTGCCAGCAGCGCGACTAGCGGGAGTTCAGATACGCAGTATTTT. This codes for CASSATSGSSDTQYF.

The chain has TRBV9 and TRBJ1-5, with a tentative D call TRBD1 (6 bases). V was clipped by 0 bases and J by 9 bases, with 10 bases between them. Germline assignment: CDR1 SGDLS and CDR2 YYNGEE. CDR3 length equals 13 residues. The CDR3, as DNA: TGTGCCAGCAGCGTAGCAGGGGTTTGGCCCCAGCATTTT. Amino acids: CASSVAGVWPQHF.

The chain links TRBV5-8 to TRBJ1-2; maybe TRBD1 (6 bases). The CDR3 is 14 amino acids. Trimming took 8 bases from V and 4 from J, leaving 18 bases between them. Germline lookup yields CDR1 SGHTS and CDR2 YDEGEE. For the CDR3, the DNA is TGTGCCAGTACTCCTAGGACAGCGCGCTATGGCTACACCTTC. This sequence encodes CASTPRTARYGYTF. Looking up the rest from reference TRBV5-8 and TRBJ1-2 gives the full variable domain: EAGVTQSPTHLIKTRGQQATLRCSPISGHTSVYWYQQALGLGLQFLLWYDEGEERNRGNFPPRFSGRQFPNYSSELNVNALELEDSALYLCASTPRTARYGYTFGSGTRLTVV.

This chain links TRBV11-2 with TRBJ1-6, with 9 bases identical to TRBD1. Germline V gene data show CDR1 as SGHAT and CDR2 as FQNNGV. V was clipped by 3 bases and J by 8 bases; unmatched bases: 5. This CDR3 is built from 15 residues. This CDR3 is CASSFWTGEDSPLHF. Here the CDR3 DNA reads TGTGCCAGCAGCTTTTGGACAGGGGAAGATTCACCCCTCCACTTT.

Turning to this clone: A junction end diverges from the germline sequence, so it may reflect a read error. The J gene is TRBJ2-3, the V gene TRBV5-1, with D tentatively TRBD1 (6 bases). The CDR3 spans 14 residues. Germline-derived CDR1 and CDR2 are SGHRS and YFSETQ. CDR3 coding DNA: TGCGCCAGCAACTTGATAGGGGGTACAGATACGCAGTATTTT. It specifies CASNLIGGTDTQYF.

The chain combines TRBV28 with TRBJ1-5; D possibly corresponds to TRBD1 (5 bases). Looked up from germline, CDR1 is MDHEN and CDR2 is SYDVKM. The V end was cut by 0 bases, the J end by 4 bases, with 13 bases between. The CDR3 runs 16 residues. The DNA of the CDR3 is TGTGCCAGCAGTTTATGGTCGACAGCTTATAATCAGCCCCAGCATTTT. Protein sequence: CASSLWSTAYNQPQHF.

This sequence joins TRBV18 and TRBJ2-7, with 10 bases that match TRBD1. Germline-derived CDR1 and CDR2 are KGHSH and LQKENI. The CDR3 length is 16 residues. Unmatched junction bases numbered 5, after V lost 0 bases and J lost 3 bases. CDR3 region: CASSPPGTGVLYEQYF. CDR3 in DNA: TGTGCCAGCTCACCACCCGGGACAGGGGTCCTCTACGAGCAGTACTTC. Using reference TRBV18 and TRBJ2-7 for the parts outside the CDR3, the full variable domain is NAGVMQNPRHLVRRRGQEARLRCSPMKGHSHVYWYRQLPEEGLKFMVYLQKENIIDESGMPKERFSAEFPKEGPSILRIQQVVRGDSAAYFCASSPPGTGVLYEQYFGPGTRLTVT.

This clone was detected a few times. The J gene is TRBJ2-2, the V gene TRBV29-1; tentatively, D is TRBD1 (6 bases). CDR3 length: 11 amino acids. V lost 7 bases and J lost 3, with 6 bases in between. Germline V CDR1 and CDR2: SQVTM, ANQGSEA. The CDR3 region has the DNA TGCAGCGGGGGGCACACCGGGGAGCTGTTTTTT. Its protein product is CSGGHTGELFF.

The chain uses TRBV2 and TRBJ2-1; TRBD2 agrees at 10 bases. Germline CDR1 reads SNHLY; CDR2 reads FYNNEI. CDR3 length equals 14 residues. Trimming at V came to 4 bases and at J to 7 bases, leaving 4 bases not matched to a gene. The DNA for the CDR3 is TGTGCCAGCAGTGGACTAGCGGGCTGGAATGAGCAGTTCTTC. This encodes CASSGLAGWNEQFF.

J is TRBJ2-7 and V is TRBV29-1; 7 nucleotides agree with TRBD1. The CDR3 has 13 residues. V lost 5 bases, J lost 6 bases, and 10 bases stayed unmatched. The germline CDR1 and CDR2 sequences are SQVTM and ANQGSEA. CDR3 DNA: TGCAGCGTTAAGGAACAGGGGTTTGGCGAGCAGTACTTC. This translates into CSVKEQGFGEQYF.

V usage is TRBV2 and J usage is TRBJ2-1, with TRBD2 as a possible D gene (5 bases). This CDR3 has 16 residues. Trimming pared 2 bases from V and 1 base from J, leaving 12 bases between. From germline, CDR1 is SNHLY and CDR2 FYNNEI. This CDR3 is CASSERPGDSYNEQFF. CDR3 coding DNA: TGTGCCAGCAGTGAACGACCCGGGGATTCCTACAATGAGCAGTTCTTC.

The rearrangement uses TRBV28 and TRBJ1-1, with 8 bases lining up with TRBD1. Germline CDR1 reads MDHEN; CDR2 reads SYDVKM. The CDR3 has 15 residues. Unmatched junction bases numbered 7, after V lost 4 bases and J lost 3 bases. The CDR3 bases are TGTGCCAGCAGTTCCCGGGACAGGCCGTACACTGAAGCTTTCTTT. It encodes CASSSRDRPYTEAFF.

V usage is TRBV4-2 and J usage is TRBJ2-5; 10 bases map to TRBD2. Germline V lookup: CDR1 LGHNA, CDR2 YNFKEQ. The ends lost 0 bases at V and 5 bases at J; junction bases unmatched: 6. The CDR3 is 16 amino acids. This CDR3 reads CASSQDIAGGGETQYF. Here the CDR3 DNA reads TGTGCCAGCAGCCAAGATATAGCGGGGGGCGGGGAGACCCAGTACTTC.

CDR3 residues: CASSLGTVSTEAFF. The CDR3 DNA reads TGTGCCAGTAGTCTCGGGACAGTTTCCACTGAAGCTTTCTTT. The chain combines TRBV19 with TRBJ1-1; TRBD1 aligns across 7 bases. CDR1 is LNHDA, CDR2 SQIVND, per germline (reference sequence). With 5 bases clipped from V and 4 bases from J, the junction kept 7 bases outside the gene matches. This CDR3 region has 14 residues.

This chain uses TRBV5-1 with TRBJ1-1; D remains unclear. Germline V gene lookup returns CDR1 SGHRS and CDR2 YFSETQ. The CDR3 sequence is 11 residues long. With 0 bases removed from V and 7 bases from J, the gap between germline ends came to 4 bases. The CDR3 DNA is TGCGCCAGCAGCTTGGGTGTTGAAGCTTTCTTT. Translated, it gives CASSLGVEAFF.

V and J are TRBV18 and TRBJ2-1; 7 nucleotides align to TRBD2. CDR3 size: 13 residues. V dropped 2 bases and J dropped 11; count of bases not matched to a gene: 6. Looked up from germline, CDR1 is KGHSH and CDR2 is LQKENI. The chain's CDR3 is CASSPRDYLKQFF. CDR3 DNA sequence: TGTGCCAGCTCACCAAGGGACTACCTAAAGCAGTTCTTC.

The V gene is TRBV30, the J gene TRBJ1-2, with 7 bases that match TRBD1. From germline, CDR1 is GTSNPN and CDR2 SVGIG (reference sequence). The CDR3 runs to 13 residues. J was trimmed by 4 bases and V by 4 bases; bases with no gene match: 6. CDR3 bases: TGTGCCTGGAACCCGGGACAGAGCTATGGCTACACCTTC. This gives the protein CAWNPGQSYGYTF. The whole variable domain, remainder taken from reference TRBV30 and TRBJ1-2, is SQTIHQWPATLVQPVGSPLSLECTVEGTSNPNLYWYRQAAGRGLQLLFYSVGIGQISSEVPQNLSASRPQDRQFILSSKKLLLSDSGFYLCAWNPGQSYGYTFGSGTRLTVV.

J is TRBJ2-7 and V is TRBV28, with 8 bases fitting TRBD1. The CDR3 is made up of 14 amino acids. Trimming cost V 2 bases and J 3 bases; bases outside gene matches: 3. CDR1 and CDR2 from the germline V gene are MDHEN and SYDVKM. CDR3 residues: CASSLAGQDYEQYF. In DNA, the CDR3 is TGTGCCAGCAGTTTAGCGGGACAGGACTACGAGCAGTACTTC.